This TCR beta chain was documented in a study of a mutant IDH1 vaccine in newly diagnosed glioma. Study outcomes and limitations: Pseudoprogression showed no apparent link to changes in top peripheral T cell clonotypes.

The CDR3 sequence is 16 residues long. Trimming pared 3 bases from V and 1 base from J, leaving 13 bases between. Germline V gene sequence: CDR1 LNHDA, CDR2 SQIVND (reference sequence). To note about this clone: Its antigen is unknown.

Measured with immunoSEQ multiplex PCR; TCRdb has only the in-frame clones, and not every one. Of 52,000 or so clones listed, around 82% are singletons. Time point here: week 5, during vaccination. The investigators gave 300 ug of mutant IDH1 20-mer peptide in each vaccine dose, together with topical imiquimod. The chain combines TRBV19 with TRBJ1-5; no definite D call. This specimen was PBMCs, taken from a glioma patient whose treatment included an IDH1 peptide vaccine. This receptor was obtained from a woman in her late teens or twenties with glioma. Some clones in this sample may be carry-over from other donors' samples. CDR3 in amino acids: CASSIPIGQSNQPQHF. CDR3 bases: TGTGCCAGTAGTATTCCAATTGGGCAGAGCAATCAGCCCCAGCATTTT.